The present T cell receptor beta chain was sequenced within a study of OX40 agonist ivuxolimab in advanced cancers. Study context: In this cohort, patients received ivuxolimab, an agonistic anti-OX40 (CD134) antibody.

The CDR3 totals 15 residues. V was shortened by 6 bases and J by 8 bases, with 19 bases between the two germline ends. From germline, CDR1 is SNHLY and CDR2 FYNNEI. Study-level findings and limits: Average numbers of expanded clones were greater in CD8+ T cells than in CD4+. The antigens recognized by the expanded peripheral T cells, that is their antigen specificity, were not determined. Within 6 weeks, CD4+ and CD8+ blood T cells expanded clonally at 0.1 to 3.0 mg/kg.

The table came from immunoSEQ multiplex PCR; TCRdb's copy has only in-frame clones and leaves some out. The repertoire consists of 20,000 to 30,000 clones, with 83% occurring once and the leading ten covering more than 6.5%. As to this clone: Its target is unknown.

This sequence joins TRBV2 and TRBJ1-4; D is possibly TRBD1 (6 bases). The source material was CD4+ or CD8+ T cells sorted from blood, sampled in a trial of the OX40 agonist ivuxolimab. The TCR comes from an adult with an advanced solid tumor such as melanoma, head and neck, liver or kidney cancer. CDR3 DNA: TGTGCCAGCAGACCCGAGGGACAACTGGGAGAAAAACTGTTTTTT. Encoded protein: CASRPEGQLGEKLFF.